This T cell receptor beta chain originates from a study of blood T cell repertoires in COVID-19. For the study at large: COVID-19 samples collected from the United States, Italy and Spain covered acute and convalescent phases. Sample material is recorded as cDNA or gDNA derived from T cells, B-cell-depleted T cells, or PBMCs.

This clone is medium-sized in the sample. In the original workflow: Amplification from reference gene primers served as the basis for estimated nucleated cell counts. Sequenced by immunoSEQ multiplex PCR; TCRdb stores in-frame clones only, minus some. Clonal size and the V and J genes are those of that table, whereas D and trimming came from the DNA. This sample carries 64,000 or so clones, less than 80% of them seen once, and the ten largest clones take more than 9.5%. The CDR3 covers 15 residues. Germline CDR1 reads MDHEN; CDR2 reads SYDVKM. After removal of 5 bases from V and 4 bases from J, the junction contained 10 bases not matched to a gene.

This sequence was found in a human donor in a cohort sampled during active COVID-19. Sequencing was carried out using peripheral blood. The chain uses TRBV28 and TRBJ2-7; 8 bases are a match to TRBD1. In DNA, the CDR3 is TGTGCCAGCAGTCTACTAGGACAGGGTTTATACGAGCAGTACTTC. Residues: CASSLLGQGLYEQYF.